The rows below give T cell receptor beta chains drawn from one sample of a study of neoadjuvant anti-PD-1 for oral cavity cancer. TCRdb's table, derived via immunoSEQ multiplex PCR, lists solely in-frame clones and lacks some. The sample gives approximately 9,500 clones, about 73% of which show up once; less than 4.5% is in the top ten. Here the sequenced sample was PBMCs, taken after nivolumab (anti-PD-1) treatment. These receptors were taken from a person between 40 and 85 years old with oral cavity squamous cell carcinoma. Each CDR3 is given without its conserved first and last residue. Each record gives: D gene, V gene, CDR3 protein. A D gene is named only where the DNA matches it firmly.

d_gene: .; v_gene: TRBV5-6; CDR3aa: ASRALILRDEQF
d_gene: .; v_gene: TRBV2; CDR3aa: ASRQDGNEQY
d_gene: .; v_gene: TRBV9; CDR3aa: ASSVQSSSYEQY
d_gene: .; v_gene: TRBV6-5; CDR3aa: ASSYSRAGRTGELF
d_gene: .; v_gene: TRBV30; CDR3aa: AWSVPREMYQPQH
d_gene: .; v_gene: TRBV7-8; CDR3aa: ASSSWEEGTGELF
d_gene: .; v_gene: TRBV2; CDR3aa: ASSEDRRVNEQF
d_gene: TRBD1; v_gene: TRBV28; CDR3aa: ASSLVGRGTGGYT
d_gene: TRBD1; v_gene: TRBV10-3; CDR3aa: AISPTGGPEAF
d_gene: .; v_gene: TRBV7-6; CDR3aa: ASSLAGGNSPLH
d_gene: .; v_gene: TRBV10-3; CDR3aa: AISELAAGADEQF
d_gene: .; v_gene: TRBV9; CDR3aa: ASSAGYYGYT
d_gene: .; v_gene: TRBV7-8; CDR3aa: ASSLARGRAYGYT
d_gene: .; v_gene: TRBV11-2; CDR3aa: ASSLARDATDTQY
d_gene: .; v_gene: TRBV5-6; CDR3aa: ASSLFRRTGELF
d_gene: .; v_gene: TRBV5-6; CDR3aa: ASSLGDHNEQF
d_gene: .; v_gene: TRBV7-9; CDR3aa: ASSLGHSGNTIY
d_gene: .; v_gene: TRBV6-1; CDR3aa: ASSLTLRLAYEQY
d_gene: TRBD1; v_gene: TRBV27; CDR3aa: ASSLSGTANYGYT
d_gene: TRBD1; v_gene: TRBV29-1; CDR3aa: SVPGQRSIWEQF
d_gene: .; v_gene: TRBV10-2; CDR3aa: ASGGQLNTEAF
d_gene: TRBD2; v_gene: TRBV19; CDR3aa: ASSATRTSGVTGELF
d_gene: .; v_gene: TRBV4-1; CDR3aa: ASSQDTGAQNSNQPQH
d_gene: TRBD1; v_gene: TRBV5-1; CDR3aa: ASSTGQGRETQY
d_gene: .; v_gene: TRBV5-6; CDR3aa: ASSPGDNEQF
d_gene: TRBD1; v_gene: TRBV6-1; CDR3aa: ASSENPGGSSPLH
d_gene: TRBD1; v_gene: TRBV9; CDR3aa: ASSDRQGKETQY
d_gene: .; v_gene: TRBV30; CDR3aa: ARRDSKTGGYGYT
d_gene: .; v_gene: TRBV4-1; CDR3aa: ASSQGLSSSTGELF
d_gene: TRBD2; v_gene: TRBV7-9; CDR3aa: ASSWASGGETQY
d_gene: .; v_gene: TRBV2; CDR3aa: ASNRAGNTIY
d_gene: .; v_gene: TRBV6-1; CDR3aa: ASGRLNTEAF
d_gene: .; v_gene: TRBV9; CDR3aa: ASSVEADTTYEQY
d_gene: TRBD1; v_gene: TRBV5-6; CDR3aa: ASSSDRDYSYEQY
d_gene: TRBD2; v_gene: TRBV19; CDR3aa: ASSPRLTSGPYNEQF
d_gene: .; v_gene: TRBV6-5; CDR3aa: ASSETGLGGYT
d_gene: .; v_gene: TRBV15; CDR3aa: ATSRDLLNSPLH
d_gene: .; v_gene: TRBV5-6; CDR3aa: ASSLMDADGYT
d_gene: .; v_gene: TRBV10-3; CDR3aa: AISGPRVLTGELF
d_gene: .; v_gene: TRBV6-1; CDR3aa: ASSVQGHT
d_gene: .; v_gene: TRBV28; CDR3aa: ASSPTTRETQY
d_gene: TRBD1; v_gene: TRBV6-1; CDR3aa: ASTATGDNSPLH
d_gene: .; v_gene: TRBV6-1; CDR3aa: ASSEWYDGGGEKLF
d_gene: .; v_gene: TRBV4-1; CDR3aa: ASSYFQSLSPLH
d_gene: .; v_gene: TRBV7-9; CDR3aa: ASSLAGLEQY
d_gene: TRBD1; v_gene: TRBV27; CDR3aa: ASSQGTGVMNTEAF
d_gene: .; v_gene: TRBV15; CDR3aa: ATSPGPQLTDTQY
d_gene: .; v_gene: TRBV11-2; CDR3aa: ASSSNHGQPQH
d_gene: .; v_gene: TRBV11-2; CDR3aa: ASSLTSGELF
d_gene: TRBD2; v_gene: TRBV2; CDR3aa: ASNGGDGATFEQF
d_gene: .; v_gene: TRBV6-6; CDR3aa: ASSYGGWAQH
d_gene: .; v_gene: TRBV21-1; CDR3aa: ASSNYRVNTEAF
d_gene: .; v_gene: TRBV4-2; CDR3aa: ASSQVGSGSNYGYT